The clone carrying this T cell receptor (beta chain) was recorded at least ten times. What it recognizes is unknown. This sample stems from a study of T-cell reconstitution after alpha-beta-depleted transplantation in children. Preparation of the TCRbeta library involved a method that used unique molecular identifiers. Using its own MiXCR run on the PCR reads, TCRdb lists one record per CDR3 protein. Of fewer than 450,000 distinct CDR3 sequences listed, 15% to 20% are singletons. Germline assignment: CDR1 MNHEY and CDR2 SVGAGI. This CDR3 has 11 amino acids. Trimming took off 3 bases at V and 6 bases at J, with 6 bases between the two ends. Findings and limits, study-wide: From newly produced T cells came most of the T-cell counts and diversity one year after transplant. Reportedly, alpha-beta T cells present about two months post-transplant originated from several hundred expanded clones of graft origin.

The chain combines TRBV6-5 with TRBJ2-7; perhaps D is TRBD1 or TRBD2 (5 bases each). The source material was PBMCs, mostly from graft donor cells, sampled 360 days after TCRalphabeta/CD19-depleted stem cell transplant. This clonotype was sampled from a male patient between 2 and 9 years old who had a stem cell transplant for acute lymphoblastic leukemia, so the T cells may come from the graft donor. CDR3 region: CASSYGGEQYF. The CDR3 nucleotides read TGTGCCAGCAGTTATGGGGGCGAGCAGTACTTC.